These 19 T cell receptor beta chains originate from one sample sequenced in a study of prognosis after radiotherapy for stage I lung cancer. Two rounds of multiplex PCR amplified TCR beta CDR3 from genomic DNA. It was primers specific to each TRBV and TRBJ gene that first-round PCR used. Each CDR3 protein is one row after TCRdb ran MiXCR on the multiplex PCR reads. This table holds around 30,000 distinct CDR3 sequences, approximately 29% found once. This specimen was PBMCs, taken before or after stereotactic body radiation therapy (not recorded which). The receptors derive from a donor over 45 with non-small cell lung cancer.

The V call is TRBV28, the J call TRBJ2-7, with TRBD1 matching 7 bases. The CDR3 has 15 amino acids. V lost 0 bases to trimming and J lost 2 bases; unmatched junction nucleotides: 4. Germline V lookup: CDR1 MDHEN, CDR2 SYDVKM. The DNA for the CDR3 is TGTGCCAGCAGTTTATGGGACAGGACCCCCTACGAGCAGTACTTC. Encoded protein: CASSLWDRTPYEQYF.

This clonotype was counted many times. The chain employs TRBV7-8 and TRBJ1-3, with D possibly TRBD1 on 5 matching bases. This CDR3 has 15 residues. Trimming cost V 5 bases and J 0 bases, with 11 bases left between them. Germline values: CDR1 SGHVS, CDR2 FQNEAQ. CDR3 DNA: TGTGCCAGCAGCCAGGACACTCGCTCTGGAAACACCATATATTTT. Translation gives CASSQDTRSGNTIYF.

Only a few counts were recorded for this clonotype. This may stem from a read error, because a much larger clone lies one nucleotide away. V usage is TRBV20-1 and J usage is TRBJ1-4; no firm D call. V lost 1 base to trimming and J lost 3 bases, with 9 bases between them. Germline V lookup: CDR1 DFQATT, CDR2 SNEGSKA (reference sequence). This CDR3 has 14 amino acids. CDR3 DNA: TGCAGTGCTAGAGTGAAGGTTTCTAATGAAAAACTGTTTTTT. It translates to CSARVKVSNEKLFF.

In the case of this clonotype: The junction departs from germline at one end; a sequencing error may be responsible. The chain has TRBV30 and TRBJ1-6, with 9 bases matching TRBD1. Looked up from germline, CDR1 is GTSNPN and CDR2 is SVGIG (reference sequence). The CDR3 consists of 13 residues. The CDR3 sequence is CTWGQGLYSPLHF. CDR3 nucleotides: TGTACCTGGGGACAGGGCCTCTATTCACCCCTCCACTTT.

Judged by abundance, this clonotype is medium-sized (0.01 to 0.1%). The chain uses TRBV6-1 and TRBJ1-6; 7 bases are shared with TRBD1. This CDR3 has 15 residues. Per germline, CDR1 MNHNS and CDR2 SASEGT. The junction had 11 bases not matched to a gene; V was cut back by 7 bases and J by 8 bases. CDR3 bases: TGTGCCAGCAAACCGACCGGGCAGGGGGATTCACCCCTCCACTTT. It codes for CASKPTGQGDSPLHF.

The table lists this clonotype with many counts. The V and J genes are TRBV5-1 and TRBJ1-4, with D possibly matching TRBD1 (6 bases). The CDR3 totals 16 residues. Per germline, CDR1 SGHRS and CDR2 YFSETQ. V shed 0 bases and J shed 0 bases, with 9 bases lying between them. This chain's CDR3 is CASSLAGAATNEKLFF. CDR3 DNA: TGCGCCAGCAGCTTGGCAGGGGCTGCAACTAATGAAAAACTGTTTTTT.

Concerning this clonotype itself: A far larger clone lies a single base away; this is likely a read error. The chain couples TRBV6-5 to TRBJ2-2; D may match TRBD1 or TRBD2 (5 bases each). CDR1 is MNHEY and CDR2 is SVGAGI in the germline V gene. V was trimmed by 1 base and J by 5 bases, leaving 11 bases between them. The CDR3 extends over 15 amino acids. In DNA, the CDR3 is TGTGCCAGCAGTTACTTGGGACGGGGAACCGGGGAGCTGTTTTTT. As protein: CASSYLGRGTGELFF.

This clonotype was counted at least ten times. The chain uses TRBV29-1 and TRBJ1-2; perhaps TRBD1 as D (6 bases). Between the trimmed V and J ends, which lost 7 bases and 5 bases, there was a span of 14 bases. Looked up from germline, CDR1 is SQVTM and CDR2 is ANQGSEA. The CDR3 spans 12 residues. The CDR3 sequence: CSAWTADYGYTF. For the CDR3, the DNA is TGCAGCGCTTGGACAGCCGATTATGGCTACACCTTC. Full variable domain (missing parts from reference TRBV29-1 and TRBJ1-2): SAVISQKPSRDICQRGTSLTIQCQVDSQVTMMFWYRQQPGQSLTLIATANQGSEATYESGFVIDKFPISRPNLTFSTLTVSNMSPEDSSIYLCSAWTADYGYTFGSGTRLTVV.

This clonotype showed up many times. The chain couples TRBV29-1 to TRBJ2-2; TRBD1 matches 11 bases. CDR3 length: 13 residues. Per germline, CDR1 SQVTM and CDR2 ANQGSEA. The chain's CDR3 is CGTGQGVTGELFF. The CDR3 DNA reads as TGCGGGACGGGACAGGGGGTCACCGGGGAGCTGTTTTTT.

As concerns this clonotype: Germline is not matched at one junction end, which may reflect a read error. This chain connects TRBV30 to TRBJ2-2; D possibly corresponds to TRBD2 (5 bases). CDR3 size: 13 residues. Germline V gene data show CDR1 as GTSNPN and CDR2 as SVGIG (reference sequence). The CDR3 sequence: CAWRRGWVGELFF. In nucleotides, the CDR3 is TGTGCCTGGAGAAGAGGTTGGGTCGGGGAGCTGTTCTTT. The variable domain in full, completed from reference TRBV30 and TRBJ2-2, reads SQTIHQWPATLVQPVGSPLSLECTVEGTSNPNLYWYRQAAGRGLQLLFYSVGIGQISSEVPQNLSASRPQDRQFILSSKKLLLSDSGFYLCAWRRGWVGELFFGEGSRLTVL.

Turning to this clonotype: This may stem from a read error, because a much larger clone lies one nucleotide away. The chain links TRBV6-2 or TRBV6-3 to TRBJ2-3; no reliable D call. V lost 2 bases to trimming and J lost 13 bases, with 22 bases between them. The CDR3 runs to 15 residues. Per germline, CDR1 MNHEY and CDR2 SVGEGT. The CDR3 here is CASSYTLPDPPTKYF. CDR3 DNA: TGTGCCAGCAGTTACACCCTCCCGGACCCCCCCACGAAGTATTTT.

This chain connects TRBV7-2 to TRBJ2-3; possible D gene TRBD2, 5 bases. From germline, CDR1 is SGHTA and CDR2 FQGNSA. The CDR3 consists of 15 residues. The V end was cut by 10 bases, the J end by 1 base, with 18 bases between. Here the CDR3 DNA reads TGTGCCACCTTGGAGAGGGCCCGAGGCACAGATACGCAGTATTTT. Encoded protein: CATLERARGTDTQYF.

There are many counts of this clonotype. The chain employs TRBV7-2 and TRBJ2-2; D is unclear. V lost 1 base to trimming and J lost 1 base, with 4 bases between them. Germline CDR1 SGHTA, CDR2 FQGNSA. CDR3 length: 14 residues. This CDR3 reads CASSLGLNTGELFF. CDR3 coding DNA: TGTGCCAGCAGCTTAGGGCTGAACACCGGGGAGCTGTTTTTT.

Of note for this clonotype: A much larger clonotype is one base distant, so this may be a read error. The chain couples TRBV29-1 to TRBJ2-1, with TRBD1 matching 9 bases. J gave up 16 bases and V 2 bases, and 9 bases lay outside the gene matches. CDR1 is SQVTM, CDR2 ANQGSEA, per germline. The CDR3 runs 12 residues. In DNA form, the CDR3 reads TGCAGCGTTGAATTTAGTGGGACAGGGCTATTCTTC. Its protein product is CSVEFSGTGLFF.

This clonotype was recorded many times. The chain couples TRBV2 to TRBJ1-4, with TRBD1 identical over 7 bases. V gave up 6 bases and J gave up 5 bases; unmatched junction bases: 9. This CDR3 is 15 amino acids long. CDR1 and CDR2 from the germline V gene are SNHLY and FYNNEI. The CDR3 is CASSSPGQRNEKLFF. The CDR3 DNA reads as TGTGCCAGCAGCTCCCCGGGACAGAGAAATGAAAAACTGTTTTTT.

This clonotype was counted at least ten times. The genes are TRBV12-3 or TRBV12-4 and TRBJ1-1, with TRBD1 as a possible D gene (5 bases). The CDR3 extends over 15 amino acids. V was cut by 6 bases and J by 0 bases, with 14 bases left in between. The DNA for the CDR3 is TGTGCCAGCAGCAGGGCGGGAATTATGAACACTGAAGCTTTCTTT. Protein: CASSRAGIMNTEAFF.

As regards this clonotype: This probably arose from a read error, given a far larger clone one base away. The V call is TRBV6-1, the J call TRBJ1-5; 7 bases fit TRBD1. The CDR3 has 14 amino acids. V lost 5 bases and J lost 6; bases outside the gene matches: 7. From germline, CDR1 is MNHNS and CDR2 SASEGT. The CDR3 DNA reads TGTGCCAGCAGTTACGAGCAGGGGGGTCAGCCCCAGCATTTT. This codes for CASSYEQGGQPQHF.

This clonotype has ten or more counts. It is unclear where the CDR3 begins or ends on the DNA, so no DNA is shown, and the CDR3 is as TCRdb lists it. The CDR3 reads CASSSSGNEQFF. The rearrangement links TRBV7-9 to TRBJ2-1. Germline V lookup: CDR1 SEHNR, CDR2 FQNEAQ (reference sequence). Ends included, the CDR3 has 12 residues.

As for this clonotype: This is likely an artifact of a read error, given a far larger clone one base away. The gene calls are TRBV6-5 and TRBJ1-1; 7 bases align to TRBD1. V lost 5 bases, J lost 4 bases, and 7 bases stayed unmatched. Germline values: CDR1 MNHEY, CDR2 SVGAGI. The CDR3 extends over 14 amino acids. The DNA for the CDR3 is TGTGCCAGCAGTGAAGTACAGGGGCCCACTGAAGCTTTCTTT. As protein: CASSEVQGPTEAFF.